The rows below give T cell receptor beta chains drawn from one sample of a study of identical twins. TCRdb independently ran MiXCR on the 5' RACE reads; one entry per CDR3 protein. The data show 1,800,000 or so distinct CDR3 sequences, roughly a third seen once. Sequencing was done on a sample of cord blood. These receptors were taken from a newborn girl in good health. Each CDR3 is given with its conserved first and last residue. D genes are given only for firm matches. The listing skips clone size in some rows; elsewhere it reads once, few, many or a size class.

>NA|TRBV3-1|NA|TRBJ2-1
CASSQDMRYNEQFF
TGTGCCAGCAGCCAAGATATGAGATACAATGAGCAGTTCTTC
>NA|TRBV18|once|TRBJ2-6
CASSPPDSSGANVLTF
TGTGCCAGCTCACCACCCGACAGCTCTGGGGCCAACGTCCTGACTTTC
>NA|TRBV11-2|few|TRBJ2-3
CASSSLSRPPGSDTDTQYF
TGTGCCAGCAGCTCGTTAAGTCGTCCCCCAGGGTCGGACACAGATACGCAGTATTTT
>NA|TRBV5-1|NA|TRBJ1-2
CASSLEASRNYGYTF
TGCGCCAGCAGCTTGGAGGCATCCCGTAACTATGGCTACACCTTC
>TRBD1|TRBV7-2|few|TRBJ2-5
CASSFSVGTGQETQYF
TGTGCCAGCAGCTTTTCCGTAGGGACAGGCCAAGAGACCCAGTACTTC
>NA|TRBV20-1|NA|TRBJ1-1
CSAGRRRKGTEAFF
TGCAGTGCGGGGAGGAGACGGAAAGGGACTGAAGCTTTCTTT
>TRBD1|TRBV7-2|NA|TRBJ1-5
CASSLGRDRYYSNQPQHF
TGTGCCAGCAGCTTAGGCCGGGACAGATATTATAGCAATCAGCCCCAGCATTTT
>NA|TRBV4-2|NA|TRBJ1-1
CASSQVGRGVRTEAFF
TGTGCCAGCAGCCAAGTCGGGCGGGGCGTGCGCACTGAAGCTTTCTTT
>NA|TRBV2|few|TRBJ1-2
CASITRTASVGYTF
TGTGCCAGCATCACCCGGACGGCCTCGGTTGGCTACACCTTC
>NA|TRBV29-1|NA|TRBJ1-5
CSVRRDHNQPQHF
TGCAGCGTTCGCAGGGATCACAATCAGCCCCAGCATTTT
>NA|TRBV6-1|few|TRBJ2-7
CASSRYYSPLSTYEQYF
TGTGCCAGCAGCCGCTATTATTCTCCGCTCTCTACCTACGAGCAGTACTTC
>NA|TRBV20-1|once|TRBJ2-7
CSPITGLLYNEQYF
TGCAGCCCCATCACGGGACTTCTCTACAATGAGCAGTACTTC
>TRBD2|TRBV19|NA|TRBJ2-5
CASSIASGSVQETQYF
TGTGCCAGTAGTATAGCTAGCGGGAGCGTACAAGAGACCCAGTACTTC
>NA|TRBV9|NA|TRBJ2-1
CASSVDPALHNEQFF
TGTGCCAGCAGCGTAGATCCGGCTCTCCACAATGAGCAGTTCTTC
>NA|TRBV6-5|few|TRBJ1-4
CASTKGGGAEKLFF
TGTGCCAGCACCAAAGGTGGGGGGGCAGAAAAACTGTTTTTT
>NA|TRBV24-1|NA|TRBJ2-4
CATRGTVGNEQYF
TGTGCCACCAGAGGGACCGTTGGCAATGAGCAGTACTTC
>NA|TRBV6-1|few|TRBJ2-7
CASLRGASSYEQYF
TGTGCCAGCCTTCGGGGGGCTAGCTCCTACGAGCAGTACTTC